The rows below give T cell receptor beta chains drawn from one sample of a study of beta chain features in type 1 diabetes. Only in-frame clones appear in the TCRdb table, and some are missing; sequencing was by immunoSEQ multiplex PCR. In the table there are roughly 370,000 clones, roughly 14% of which are singletons. The sequenced sample was naive CD4+ T cells from blood. The receptors shown here come from a man aged 30 to 39 in good health. Each CDR3 is given with its conserved first and last residue.

J gene: TRBJ2-5
V gene: TRBV11-1
CDR3 length: 14
CDR3 protein: CASSLAWQQETQYF

J gene: TRBJ2-2
V gene: TRBV7-2
CDR3 length: 15
CDR3 protein: CASSPRTGGNGELFF

J gene: TRBJ1-6
V gene: TRBV14
CDR3 length: 14
CDR3 protein: CASSQAWGVSPLHF

J gene: TRBJ1-1
V gene: TRBV25-1
CDR3 length: 13
CDR3 protein: CASNPDVNTEAFF

J gene: TRBJ1-6
V gene: TRBV14
CDR3 length: 13
CDR3 protein: CASSQILNSPLHF

J gene: TRBJ2-5
V gene: TRBV28
CDR3 length: 15
CDR3 protein: CASSFTTGHGETQYF

J gene: TRBJ2-3
V gene: TRBV10-3
CDR3 length: 12
CDR3 protein: CAIRDKRNTQYF

J gene: TRBJ2-5
V gene: TRBV6-1
CDR3 length: 14
CDR3 protein: CASSEAGAGETQYF

J gene: TRBJ1-1
V gene: TRBV28
CDR3 length: 13
CDR3 protein: CASSLRQNTEAFF

J gene: TRBJ2-2
V gene: TRBV29-1
CDR3 length: 15
CDR3 protein: CSVDVGTKNTGELFF

J gene: TRBJ2-1
V gene: TRBV7-2
CDR3 length: 15
CDR3 protein: CASRAYSGGLGEQFF

J gene: TRBJ1-6
V gene: TRBV15
CDR3 length: 13
CDR3 protein: CATSRDGDSPLHF

J gene: TRBJ2-3
V gene: TRBV4-3
CDR3 length: 15
CDR3 protein: CASSQGVAGPDTQYF

J gene: TRBJ2-1
V gene: TRBV4-2
CDR3 length: 15
CDR3 protein: CASRQDLAANNEQFF

J gene: TRBJ2-7
V gene: TRBV9
CDR3 length: 16
CDR3 protein: CASSVGDQKKGYEQYF

J gene: TRBJ1-1
V gene: TRBV11-3
CDR3 length: 15
CDR3 protein: CASSPGALMNTEAFF

J gene: TRBJ2-1
V gene: TRBV5-6
CDR3 length: 15
CDR3 protein: CASRGQWDPRDEQFF

J gene: TRBJ1-2
V gene: TRBV4-3
CDR3 length: 14
CDR3 protein: CASSQVDGDYGYTF

J gene: TRBJ2-1
V gene: TRBV7-3
CDR3 length: 14
CDR3 protein: CASSPRDLPHEQFF

J gene: TRBJ2-3
V gene: TRBV4-2
CDR3 length: 15
CDR3 protein: CASSPSSGSTDTQYF

J gene: TRBJ1-6
V gene: TRBV18
CDR3 length: 14
CDR3 protein: CASSPGREASPLHF

J gene: TRBJ2-1
V gene: TRBV29-1
CDR3 length: 14
CDR3 protein: CSVAVRGTYNEQFF

J gene: TRBJ1-4
V gene: TRBV27
CDR3 length: 15
CDR3 protein: CASRTNRDGREKLFF

J gene: TRBJ1-4
V gene: TRBV19
CDR3 length: 13
CDR3 protein: CASSAGQRIKLFF

J gene: TRBJ1-2
V gene: TRBV19
CDR3 length: 13
CDR3 protein: CASNRIGDYGYTF

J gene: TRBJ1-2
V gene: TRBV7-9
CDR3 length: 13
CDR3 protein: CASSFEGYYGYTF